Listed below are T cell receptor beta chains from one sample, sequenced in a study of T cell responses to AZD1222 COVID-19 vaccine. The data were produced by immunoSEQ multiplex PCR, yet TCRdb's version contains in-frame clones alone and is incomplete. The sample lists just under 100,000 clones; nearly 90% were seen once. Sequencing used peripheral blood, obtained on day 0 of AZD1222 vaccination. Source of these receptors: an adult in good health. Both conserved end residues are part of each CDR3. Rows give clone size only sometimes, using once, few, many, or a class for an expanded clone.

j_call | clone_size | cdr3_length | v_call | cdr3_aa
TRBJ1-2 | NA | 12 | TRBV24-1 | CATSDWPDGYTF
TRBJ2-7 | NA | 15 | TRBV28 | CASRDLGQSSYEQYF
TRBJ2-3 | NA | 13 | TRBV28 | CASSLRVPDTQYF
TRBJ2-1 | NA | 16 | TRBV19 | CASSNRTGGSYNEQFF
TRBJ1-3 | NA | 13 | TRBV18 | CASSPLGGNTIYF
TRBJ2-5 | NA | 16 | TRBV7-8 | CASSLAPPGGRETQYF
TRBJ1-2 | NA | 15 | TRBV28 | CASTQDRGTSGGYTF
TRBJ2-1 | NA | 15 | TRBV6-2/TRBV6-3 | CASSPIPGRKNEQFF
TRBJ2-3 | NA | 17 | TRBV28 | CASSPLIWTANTDTQYF
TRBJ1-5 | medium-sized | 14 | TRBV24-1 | CATSPAGVNQPQHF
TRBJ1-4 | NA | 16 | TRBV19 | CASSRLTGTVREKLFF
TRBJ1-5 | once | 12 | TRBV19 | CASSNSNQPQHF
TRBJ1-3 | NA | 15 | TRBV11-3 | CASSHRRGHGNTIYF
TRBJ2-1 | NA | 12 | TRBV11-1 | CASSLRLGEQFF
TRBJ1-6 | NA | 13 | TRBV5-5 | CASSLDGTRTLHF
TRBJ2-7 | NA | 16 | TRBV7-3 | CASSLNPGQPTYEQYF
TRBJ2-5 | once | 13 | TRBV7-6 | CASTLQGGETQYF
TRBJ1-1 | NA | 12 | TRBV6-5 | CASSQMNTEAFF
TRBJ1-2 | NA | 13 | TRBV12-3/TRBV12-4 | CASSFHPNYGYTF
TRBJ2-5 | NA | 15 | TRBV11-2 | CARGGSRWYQETQYF
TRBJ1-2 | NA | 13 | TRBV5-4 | CASSSTARGGYTF
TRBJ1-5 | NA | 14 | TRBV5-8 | CASKQGWGNQPQHF
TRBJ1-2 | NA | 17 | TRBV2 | CASSPRGRLWSNYGYTF
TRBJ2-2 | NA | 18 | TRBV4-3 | CASSRERVGTGALGELFF
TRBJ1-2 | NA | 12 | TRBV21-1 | CASSKGEGCYTF
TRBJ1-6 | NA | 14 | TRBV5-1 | CASSLLTGNSPLHF
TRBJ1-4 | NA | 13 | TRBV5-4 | CASSLDPRGKLFF
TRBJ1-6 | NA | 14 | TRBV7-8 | CASSRGSVGSPLHF
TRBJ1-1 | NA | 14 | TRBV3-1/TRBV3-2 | CASSRHRSNTEAFF
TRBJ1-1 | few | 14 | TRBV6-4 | CASSDGGGGTEAFF
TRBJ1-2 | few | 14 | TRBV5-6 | CASSRGRGLYGYTF
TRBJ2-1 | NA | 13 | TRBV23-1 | CASSQYPPNEQFF
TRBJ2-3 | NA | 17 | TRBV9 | CASSVPLQGPGTDTQYF
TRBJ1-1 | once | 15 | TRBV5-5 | CASSFSETSNTEAFF
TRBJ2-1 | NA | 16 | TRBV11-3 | CASTPDPGLAGEPQFF
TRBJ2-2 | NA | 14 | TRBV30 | CAWSSLRGTGELFF
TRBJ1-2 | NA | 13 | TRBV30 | CAWVRQGGYGYTF
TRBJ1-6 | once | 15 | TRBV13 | CASSAWTEDNSPLHF
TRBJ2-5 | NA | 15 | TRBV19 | CASSTGQGVQETQYF
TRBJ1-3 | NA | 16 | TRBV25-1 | CASSPWDGASGNTIYF
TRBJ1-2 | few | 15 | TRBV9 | CASSTAGTGVVGYTF
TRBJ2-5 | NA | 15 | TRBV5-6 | CASSLEGGGQETQYF